This TCR beta chain was retrieved from a study of CD8 T cells in ankylosing spondylitis. Study-level points and caveats: Seemingly distinctive of ankylosing spondylitis blood was a TCR beta motif formed by eight highly homologous variants.

About this clonotype itself: No antigen is known for it.

This CDR3 contains 16 residues. Germline lookup yields CDR1 SGDLS and CDR2 YYNGEE. V was trimmed by 3 bases and J by 1 base, leaving 16 bases between them. MiXCR, run by TCRdb on the 5' RACE reads, gives a single entry per CDR3 protein. This table holds tens of thousands of distinct CDR3 sequences, approximately 9.6% found once. The sequence was obtained from a male donor with ankylosing spondylitis. The chain carries TRBV9 and TRBJ2-5, with D perhaps assigned TRBD1 or TRBD2 (7 bases each). The sequenced sample consisted of blood, either unsorted or a sorted T cell fraction (not recorded which). CDR3 sequence (DNA): TGTGCCAGCAGCGGAAAGGGAGGGGGCAGCCAAGAGACCCAGTACTTC. It encodes CASSGKGGGSQETQYF.